Below are 20 T cell receptor beta chains sequenced from a single sample in a study of T cells after yellow fever vaccination. MiXCR, applied by TCRdb to the 5' RACE reads, yields one record per CDR3 protein. The sample includes about 340,000 distinct CDR3 sequences, approximately 12% seen only once; the top ten take approximately 3.3%. The material was CD4+ T cells sorted from PBMCs, obtained 15 days after the yellow fever booster vaccination. The receptors here all came from a man aged 18 to 35 who received the YFV17D yellow fever vaccine.

In this sample, this clonotype turned up a few times. This chain links TRBV6-2 or TRBV6-3 with TRBJ2-7; 7 nucleotides match TRBD1. Germline lookup yields CDR1 MNHEY and CDR2 SVGEGT. The J segment lost 6 bases and the V segment lost 6 bases, leaving 8 bases of the junction unmatched. The CDR3 sequence is 13 residues long. The CDR3 DNA reads as TGTGCCAGCAGGCCGACAGGGAATCCCGAGCAGTACGTC. Amino acid sequence: CASRPTGNPEQYV.

V is TRBV4-1 and J is TRBJ1-4; possible D gene TRBD1, 5 bases. Germline V gene sequence: CDR1 MGHRA, CDR2 YSYEKL. V was clipped by 6 bases and J by 4 bases, with 9 bases between them. This CDR3 region has 13 residues. DNA for the CDR3: TGCGCCAGCAGACGACAGATTAATGAAAAACTGTTTTTT. It encodes CASRRQINEKLFF.

This clonotype was counted a single time. The CDR3 here is CASSRGGLNRGTEAFF. The CDR3 region has the DNA TGTGCCAGCTCACGAGGGGGTCTGAATAGGGGTACTGAAGCTTTCTTT. The rearrangement uses TRBV18 and TRBJ1-1; tentative D call: TRBD1 (6 bases). The CDR3 runs to 16 residues. The V gene's germline CDR1 is KGHSH and CDR2 LQKENI. Trimming took 4 bases from V and 5 from J, leaving 20 bases between them.

This clonotype was counted only a few times. The rearrangement joins TRBV5-1 to TRBJ2-7; no reliable D call. This CDR3 contains 14 residues. V lost 0 bases and J lost 3, with 10 bases in between. Germline V lookup: CDR1 SGHRS, CDR2 YFSETQ. In nucleotides, the CDR3 is TGCGCCAGCAGCTTGGCAGGTGTCCTCTACGAGCAGTACTTC. Protein product: CASSLAGVLYEQYF.

The chain is built from TRBV29-1 and TRBJ1-6, with unresolved D. CDR3 size: 13 residues. Germline values: CDR1 SQVTM, CDR2 ANQGSEA. The V end was cut by 4 bases, the J end by 3 bases, with 7 bases between. CDR3 coding DNA: TGCAGCGTTGGTAACAGCTATAATTCACCCCTCCACTTT. Protein: CSVGNSYNSPLHF.

V and J are TRBV15 and TRBJ2-3; 7 bases line up with TRBD1. V trimming: 1 base; J trimming: 0 bases; junction bases outside the gene matches: 1. Germline V gives CDR1 LNHNV, CDR2 YYDKDF (reference sequence). There are 15 residues in the CDR3. CDR3 loop: CATSRGRGSTDTQYF. The CDR3 region has the DNA TGTGCCACCAGCAGAGGCAGGGGGAGCACAGATACGCAGTATTTT.

The chain combines TRBV4-2 with TRBJ2-3; D is undetermined. V shed 0 bases and J shed 9 bases, with 10 bases lying between them. The CDR3 is 13 amino acids. The germline CDR1 and CDR2 sequences are LGHNA and YNFKEQ. Here the CDR3 reads CASSQEALETQYF. In nucleotides, the CDR3 is TGTGCCAGCAGCCAAGAGGCCTTAGAAACGCAGTATTTT.

The rearrangement joins TRBV10-3 to TRBJ2-2; 10 bases match TRBD2. This CDR3 spans 16 amino acids. Losses at the gene ends were 6 bases for V and 3 bases for J; bases not matched to a gene: 7. Germline V CDR1 and CDR2: ENHRY, SYGVKD. DNA of the CDR3: TGTGCCATCAGGTCTAGCGGGGGTTCCCACACCGGGGAGCTGTTTTTT. Its translation is CAIRSSGGSHTGELFF.

This chain connects TRBV25-1 to TRBJ2-7; weak D call: TRBD2 (5 bases). The CDR3 runs 15 residues. The germline gives CDR1 MGHDK, CDR2 SYGVNS. CDR3 sequence: CASPRADPPFYEQYF. The CDR3 nucleotides read TGTGCTTCACCGAGGGCCGATCCACCCTTCTACGAGCAGTACTTC.

This clonotype occurred a few times. The CDR3 region has the DNA TGCGCCAGCAGCCCCGGGGGGGTGGTGAGCGGGGGGGCCACAGATACGCAGTATTTT. This sequence encodes CASSPGGVVSGGATDTQYF. The chain combines TRBV4-1 with TRBJ2-3; 10 nucleotides match TRBD2. The germline V gene has CDR1 MGHRA and CDR2 YSYEKL. The CDR3 spans 19 residues. With V trimmed by 4 bases and J by 2 bases, 15 bases remained unmatched.

Ten or more counts support this clonotype. The rearrangement links TRBV29-1 to TRBJ2-1; 7 positions agree with TRBD1. Unmatched junction bases numbered 12, after V lost 6 bases and J lost 7 bases. The CDR3 is made up of 14 amino acids. In germline, CDR1 is SQVTM, CDR2 ANQGSEA. The CDR3 nucleotides read TGCAGCGTACTACAGGGGATCCTAGGGAATGAGCAGTTCTTC. Amino acid sequence: CSVLQGILGNEQFF.

A few counts support this clonotype. The chain combines TRBV27 with TRBJ2-7, with D unresolved. The CDR3 consists of 13 residues. Germline assignment: CDR1 MNHEY and CDR2 SMNVEV (reference sequence). Trimming took off 8 bases at V and 2 bases at J, with 13 bases between the two ends. The CDR3 nucleotides read TGTGCCAGCCCCTCGCTGGCCACCTACGAGCAGTACTTC. Its translation: CASPSLATYEQYF.

The rearrangement uses TRBV6-2 or TRBV6-3 and TRBJ2-5; TRBD1 is a possible D gene (5 bases). Germline CDR1 reads MNHEY; CDR2 reads SVGEGT. CDR3 length: 15 amino acids. Trimming removed 5 bases at V and 2 bases at J, with 15 bases between. Written as DNA, the CDR3 is TGTGCCAGCAGTACCGGGCAGGGTAGTCAAGAGACCCAGTACTTC. This codes for CASSTGQGSQETQYF.

This clonotype was observed a few times. The J gene is TRBJ1-1, the V gene TRBV7-2; D remains ambiguous. The CDR3 runs to 14 residues. CDR1 and CDR2 from the germline V gene are SGHTA and FQGNSA. V lost 3 bases and J lost 1, with 9 bases in between. CDR3 nucleotides: TGTGCCAGCAGCTTCGCAGGAACGAACACTGAAGCTTTCTTT. Amino acids: CASSFAGTNTEAFF.

The rearrangement uses TRBV20-1 and TRBJ2-5, with 7 bases identical to TRBD1. This CDR3 has 13 residues. CDR1 and CDR2 (germline): DFQATT, SNEGSKA (reference sequence). The trim removed 5 bases at V and 4 bases at J, leaving 7 bases unmatched. The CDR3 region is CSAYTGVVETQYF. Written as DNA, the CDR3 is TGCAGTGCTTATACAGGGGTCGTAGAGACCCAGTACTTC.

The V and J genes are TRBV20-1 and TRBJ1-1; no definite D call. The ends were cut back, 2 bases at V and 1 base at J, with 8 bases in the middle. This CDR3 is built from 13 residues. Per germline, CDR1 DFQATT and CDR2 SNEGSKA (reference sequence). The CDR3 is CSARQVWNTEAFF. The CDR3 DNA reads TGCAGTGCTAGACAGGTATGGAACACTGAAGCTTTCTTT.

The V and J genes are TRBV10-3 and TRBJ2-5; 9 bases map to TRBD2. Looked up from germline, CDR1 is ENHRY and CDR2 is SYGVKD. This CDR3 contains 15 residues. The V gene end was trimmed by 0 bases and the J gene end by 5 bases; junction bases not matched to a gene: 4. CDR3 residues: CAISESAGGRETQYF. CDR3 coding DNA: TGTGCCATCAGTGAGTCGGCGGGGGGGCGCGAGACCCAGTACTTC.

This clonotype was observed a few times. The V gene is TRBV20-1, the J gene TRBJ1-6; 7 nucleotides align to TRBD1. This CDR3 is built from 12 residues. Per the germline V gene, CDR1 is DFQATT and CDR2 is SNEGSKA (reference sequence). The CDR3 bases are TGCAGCGTAGACAGGGTTGATTCACCCCTCCACTTT. As protein: CSVDRVDSPLHF.

This clonotype has just a few counts. The V and J genes are TRBV30 and TRBJ2-7; D might be TRBD1 (5 bases). Trimming cost V 8 bases and J 1 base, with 15 bases left between them. The CDR3 has 13 amino acids. From germline, CDR1 is GTSNPN and CDR2 SVGIG (reference sequence). CDR3 nucleotides: TGTGCCCTAGAAAGGGCAGGGTCCTACGAGCAGTACTTC. Protein sequence: CALERAGSYEQYF.

The chain couples TRBV20-1 to TRBJ2-2; the match to TRBD1 covers 8 bases. Germline trimming cut 3 bases from V and 4 bases from J; bases unmatched to any gene: 7. Germline CDR1 and CDR2: DFQATT and SNEGSKA (reference sequence). The CDR3 extends over 15 amino acids. The DNA for the CDR3 is TGCAGTGCTAGGAACCCAGGGGGCGGCACCGGGGAGCTGTTTTTT. Residues: CSARNPGGGTGELFF.